What follows are 19 T cell receptor beta chains derived from one specimen sequenced in a study of shared clonotypes between healthy human individuals. Generated by immunoSEQ multiplex PCR, the TCRdb table keeps only in-frame clones and is missing some. The table records 2 million to 2.5 million clones, 90% to 95% of them present only once. In the naive CD8 group, cells lacked CD45RO and were positively selected for CCR7, so terminally differentiated effector memory CD45RA+ cells were left out. Sequenced sample: naive CD8+ T cells from PBMCs. These receptors all stem from a man aged 18-30 years in good health. Some clones in this sample may be carry-over from other donors' samples.

The V and J genes are TRBV30 and TRBJ2-1, with D uncertain. Trimming cost V 0 bases and J 3 bases, with 9 bases left between them. The germline V gene has CDR1 GTSNPN and CDR2 SVGIG (reference sequence). This CDR3 is 14 amino acids long. The CDR3 coding sequence is TGTGCCTGGAGTGTGAGCCACCACTACAATGAGCAGTTCTTC. Protein: CAWSVSHHYNEQFF. Full variable domain (missing parts from reference TRBV30 and TRBJ2-1): SQTIHQWPATLVQPVGSPLSLECTVEGTSNPNLYWYRQAAGRGLQLLFYSVGIGQISSEVPQNLSASRPQDRQFILSSKKLLLSDSGFYLCAWSVSHHYNEQFFGPGTRLTVL.

V is TRBV28 and J is TRBJ2-1; possibly TRBD2 for D (7 bases). The CDR3 is 13 amino acids. V dropped 11 bases and J dropped 0 bases, with 11 bases sitting between them. CDR1 and CDR2 (germline): MDHEN, SYDVKM. In DNA form, the CDR3 reads TGTGCCGGGGGGGCTGGCTCCTACAATGAGCAGTTCTTC. This sequence encodes CAGGAGSYNEQFF.

The rearrangement links TRBV6-5 to TRBJ1-3; D unresolved. Trimming took 0 bases from V and 8 from J, leaving 11 bases between them. Germline assignment: CDR1 MNHEY and CDR2 SVGAGI. The length of the CDR3 is 14 residues. The CDR3 loop reads CASSYSELGDTIYF. In nucleotides, the CDR3 is TGTGCCAGCAGTTACTCGGAGCTCGGGGACACCATATATTTT.

This chain joins TRBV19 and TRBJ2-1; tentatively, D is TRBD2 (6 bases). This CDR3 is built from 15 residues. V lost 1 base to trimming and J lost 3 bases, with 10 bases between them. The germline gives CDR1 LNHDA, CDR2 SQIVND (reference sequence). In DNA form, the CDR3 reads TGTGCCAGTAGTATAGGGCGGGATCTCTACAATGAGCAGTTCTTC. Amino acids: CASSIGRDLYNEQFF.

The DNA of the CDR3 is TGTGCCAGTAACTACCGGGACTCGATCTATGGCTACACCTTC. Translated, it gives CASNYRDSIYGYTF. The J gene is TRBJ1-2, the V gene TRBV19; perhaps TRBD1 as D (5 bases). CDR1 is LNHDA, CDR2 SQIVND, per germline (reference sequence). The CDR3 length is 14 residues. V was shortened by 7 bases and J by 4 bases, with 16 bases between the two germline ends.

This chain connects TRBV6-5 to TRBJ1-1; 7 nucleotides align to TRBD1. CDR3 length equals 15 residues. V was clipped by 5 bases and J by 2 bases; unmatched bases: 8. In germline, CDR1 is MNHEY, CDR2 SVGAGI. The CDR3 DNA is TGTGCCAGCAGTGCCCGGGGACAGCTAAACACTGAAGCTTTCTTT. Amino acids: CASSARGQLNTEAFF.

The rearrangement uses TRBV28 and TRBJ1-1; 9 nucleotides line up with TRBD1. Trimming removed 6 bases from V and 8 bases from J; junction bases left unmatched: 13. There are 15 residues in the CDR3. Germline CDR1 MDHEN, CDR2 SYDVKM. The CDR3 nucleotides are TGTGCCAGCAGATATCGACAGGGGGTTACTACCGAAGCTTTCTTT. Translated: CASRYRQGVTTEAFF.

The chain carries TRBV6-1 and TRBJ2-7; 8 bases line up with TRBD1. This CDR3 comprises 14 residues. V was clipped by 6 bases and J by 2 bases; unmatched bases: 6. Germline V gene data show CDR1 as MNHNS and CDR2 as SASEGT. For the CDR3, the DNA is TGTGCCAGCAGCCCCTCAGGGGGCACCTACGAGCAGTACTTC. It codes for CASSPSGGTYEQYF.

The J gene is TRBJ1-3, the V gene TRBV10-1, with D unclear. The CDR3 is 16 amino acids. V lost 4 bases, J lost 2 bases, and 15 bases lay in between. The germline gives CDR1 WNHNN, CDR2 SYGVQD (reference sequence). The CDR3 is CASSVRSKAPGNTIYF. DNA of the CDR3: TGCGCCAGCAGTGTGAGGTCCAAGGCGCCTGGAAACACCATATATTTT.

The chain couples TRBV28 to TRBJ1-2; D unclear. The germline V gene encodes CDR1 MDHEN and CDR2 SYDVKM. The CDR3 is 14 residues long. V lost 3 bases and J lost 0, with 8 bases in between. CDR3 sequence: CASSFDVANYGYTF. The CDR3 DNA follows: TGTGCCAGCAGTTTTGACGTTGCTAACTATGGCTACACCTTC.

The chain employs TRBV6-5 and TRBJ2-7, with D perhaps TRBD1 (6 bases). The V and J ends lost 6 bases and 3 bases respectively, with 12 bases between them. Germline V gene lookup returns CDR1 MNHEY and CDR2 SVGAGI. This CDR3 is built from 13 residues. CDR3 protein: CASRIGQSYEQYF. CDR3 coding DNA: TGTGCCAGCAGGATTGGACAGAGCTACGAGCAGTACTTC.

J is TRBJ1-2 and V is TRBV30, with 7 bases matching TRBD1. Trimming removed 1 base from V and 4 bases from J; junction bases left unmatched: 3. CDR3 length: 13 residues. Germline CDR1 is GTSNPN and CDR2 is SVGIG (reference sequence). In DNA, the CDR3 is TGTGCCTGGAGTGCGACAGGGCCCTATGGCTACACCTTC. Translated: CAWSATGPYGYTF.

This rearrangement joins TRBV27 to TRBJ2-7; 8 nucleotides agree with TRBD2. The germline gives CDR1 MNHEY, CDR2 SMNVEV (reference sequence). CDR3 length equals 15 residues. Germline trimming cut 7 bases from V and 3 bases from J; bases unmatched to any gene: 11. The CDR3 DNA reads TGTGCCAGCACGAAAACGGCGGGAGGTTTCTACGAGCAGTACTTC. It yields the protein CASTKTAGGFYEQYF.

V gene TRBV28 combines with J gene TRBJ2-7, with D possibly called TRBD1 or TRBD2 (5 bases each). The V end lost 7 bases, the J end lost 2 bases, and 18 bases lay between the germline ends. The CDR3 consists of 15 residues. In germline, CDR1 is MDHEN, CDR2 SYDVKM. The CDR3 nucleotides are TGTGCCAGCAACAAAGAGAGGGGCAGTACCTACGAGCAGTACTTC. This translates into CASNKERGSTYEQYF.

The chain joins TRBV2 to TRBJ1-3; D gene unclear. The germline V gene encodes CDR1 SNHLY and CDR2 FYNNEI. The length of the CDR3 is 16 residues. Between the trimmed V and J ends, which lost 7 bases and 4 bases, there was a span of 20 bases. This CDR3 reads CASILNPIRVGNTIYF. The DNA for the CDR3 is TGTGCCAGCATCCTTAACCCCATACGGGTAGGAAACACCATATATTTT. Combining the CDR3 with reference TRBV2 and TRBJ1-3 gives the whole variable domain EPEVTQTPSHQVTQMGQEVILRCVPISNHLYFYWYRQILGQKVEFLVSFYNNEISEKSEIFDDQFSVERPDGSNFTLKIRSTKLEDSAMYFCASILNPIRVGNTIYFGEGSWLTVV.

The chain couples TRBV6-1 to TRBJ1-1; D not resolved. From germline, CDR1 is MNHNS and CDR2 SASEGT. Trimming removed 5 bases from V and 0 bases from J, with 13 bases in between. This CDR3 contains 15 residues. The CDR3 is CASSRPVAVNTEAFF. CDR3 nucleotides: TGTGCCAGCAGTCGCCCAGTAGCCGTGAACACTGAAGCTTTCTTT.

The genes are TRBV4-1 and TRBJ2-3, with TRBD2 identical over 7 bases. The CDR3 is 15 amino acids. Germline assignment: CDR1 MGHRA and CDR2 YSYEKL. The V and J ends lost 6 bases and 3 bases, in that order; junction bases with no gene match: 9. As DNA, the CDR3 is TGCGCCAGCAGGAGAGTGGGGGGGATGACAGATACGCAGTATTTT. Its translation is CASRRVGGMTDTQYF.

The genes are TRBV5-4 and TRBJ1-2; D is uncertain. The CDR3 loop spans 15 amino acids. Trimming took off 4 bases at V and 2 bases at J, with 15 bases between the two ends. Germline lookup yields CDR1 SGHNT and CDR2 YYREEE (reference sequence). CDR3 residues: CASSPTGARNYGYTF. The CDR3 DNA is TGTGCCAGCAGCCCGACTGGTGCCAGAAACTATGGCTACACCTTC.

The CDR3, as DNA: TGTGCCAGCAGCTTGACGGTCAATGAGCAGTTCTTC. This sequence encodes CASSLTVNEQFF. V and J are TRBV5-5 and TRBJ2-1; D is unresolved. The germline gives CDR1 SGHKS, CDR2 YYEKEE (reference sequence). The CDR3 totals 12 residues. V was shortened by 1 base and J by 6 bases, with 5 bases between the two germline ends.